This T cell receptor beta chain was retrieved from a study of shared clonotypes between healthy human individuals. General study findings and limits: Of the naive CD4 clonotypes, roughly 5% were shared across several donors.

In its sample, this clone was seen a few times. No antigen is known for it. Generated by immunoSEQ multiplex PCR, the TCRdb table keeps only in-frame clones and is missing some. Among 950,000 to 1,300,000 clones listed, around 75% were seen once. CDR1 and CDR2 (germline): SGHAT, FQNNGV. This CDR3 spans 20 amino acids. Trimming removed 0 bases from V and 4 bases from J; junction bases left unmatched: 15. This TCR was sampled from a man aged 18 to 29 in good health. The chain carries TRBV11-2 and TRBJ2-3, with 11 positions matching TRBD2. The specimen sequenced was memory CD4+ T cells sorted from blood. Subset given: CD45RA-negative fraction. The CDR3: CASSLDEHGRTSGSPDTQYF. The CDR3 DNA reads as TGTGCCAGCAGCTTAGATGAGCACGGTCGCACTAGCGGGAGCCCAGATACGCAGTATTTT.